This TCR beta chain is drawn from a study of B cell selection in AIRE deficiency. Sorting defined conventional CD4 T cells as CD4+CD127+. This table comes from immunoSEQ multiplex PCR, and its TCRdb copy is limited to in-frame clones, with some not included. The sample holds fewer than 30,000 clones, 95% to 97% seen once. This CDR3 comprises 13 residues. Trimming cost V 2 bases and J 0 bases, with 4 bases left between them. The germline V gene encodes CDR1 MNHEY and CDR2 SMNVEV (reference sequence). The chain uses TRBV27 and TRBJ1-1; D is uncertain. The specimen was conventional CD4+ T cells sorted from PBMCs. The clonotype originates from a human donor with AIRE deficiency. This CDR3 reads CASSLVVNTEAFF. As DNA, the CDR3 is TGTGCCAGCAGTTTAGTAGTGAACACTGAAGCTTTCTTT.